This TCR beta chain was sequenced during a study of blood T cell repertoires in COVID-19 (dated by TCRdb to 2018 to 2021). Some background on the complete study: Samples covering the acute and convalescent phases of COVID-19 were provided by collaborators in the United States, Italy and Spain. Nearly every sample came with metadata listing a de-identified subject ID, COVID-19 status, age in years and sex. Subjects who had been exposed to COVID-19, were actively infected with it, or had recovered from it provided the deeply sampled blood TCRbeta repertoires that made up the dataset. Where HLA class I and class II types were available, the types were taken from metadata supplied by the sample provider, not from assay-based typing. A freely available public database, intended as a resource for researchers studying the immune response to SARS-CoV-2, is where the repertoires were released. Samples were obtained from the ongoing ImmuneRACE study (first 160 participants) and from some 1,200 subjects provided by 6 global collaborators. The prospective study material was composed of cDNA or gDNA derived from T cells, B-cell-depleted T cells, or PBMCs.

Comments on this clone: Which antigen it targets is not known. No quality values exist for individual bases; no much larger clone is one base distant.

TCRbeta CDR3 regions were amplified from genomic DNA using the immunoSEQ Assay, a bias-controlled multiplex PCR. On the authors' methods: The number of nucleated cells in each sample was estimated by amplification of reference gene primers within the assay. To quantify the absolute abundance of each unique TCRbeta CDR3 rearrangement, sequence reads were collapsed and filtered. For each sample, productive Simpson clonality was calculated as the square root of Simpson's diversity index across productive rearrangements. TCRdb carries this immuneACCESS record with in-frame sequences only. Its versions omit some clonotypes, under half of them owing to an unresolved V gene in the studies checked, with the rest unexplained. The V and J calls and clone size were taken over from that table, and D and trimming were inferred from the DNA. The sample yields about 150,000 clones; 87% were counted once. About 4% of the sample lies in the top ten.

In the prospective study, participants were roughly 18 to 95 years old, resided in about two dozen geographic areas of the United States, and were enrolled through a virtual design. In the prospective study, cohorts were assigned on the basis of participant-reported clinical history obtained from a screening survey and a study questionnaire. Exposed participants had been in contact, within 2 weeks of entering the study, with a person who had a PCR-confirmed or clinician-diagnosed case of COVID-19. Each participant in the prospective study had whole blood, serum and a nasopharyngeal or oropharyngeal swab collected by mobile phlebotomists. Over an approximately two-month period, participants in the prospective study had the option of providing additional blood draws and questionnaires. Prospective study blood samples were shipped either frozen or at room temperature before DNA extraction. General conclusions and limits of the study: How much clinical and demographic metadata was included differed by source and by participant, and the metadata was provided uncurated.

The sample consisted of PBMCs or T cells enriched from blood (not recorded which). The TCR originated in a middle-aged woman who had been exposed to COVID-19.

In nucleotides, the sequence is TGCGCCAGCAGCCAAGGTAACAGGGAAGGAAAATCCTACGAGCAGTACTTC. Its coded protein is CASSQGNREGKSYEQYF. The chain joins TRBV4-3 to TRBJ2-7; TRBD1 might be the D gene, on 6 matching bases. V is reduced by 1 base and J by 1 base, leaving a spacing of 17 bases between them. According to the germline V gene, CDR1 reads LGHNA and CDR2 reads YSLEER. Inclusive of the bounding cysteine and phenylalanine, the CDR3 is 17 residues long. The sequence is cut down to CDR3 DNA, 51 bases in frame from base 1.